These 9 T cell receptor beta chains were sequenced from one sample in a study of blood T cell repertoires in COVID-19. The table came from immunoSEQ multiplex PCR; TCRdb's copy has only in-frame clones and leaves some out. The repertoire holds 270,000 or so clones, with approximately 91% as singletons. The sequenced sample consisted of peripheral blood. The receptor set was obtained from a woman between 35 and 50 years old who had recovered from COVID-19.

The CDR3: CASSHGGQVATEAFF. In DNA form, the CDR3 reads TGTGCCAGCAGCCACGGGGGGCAGGTGGCTACTGAAGCTTTCTTT. The chain uses TRBV3-1 (or the pseudogene TRBV3-2) and TRBJ1-1; D is perhaps TRBD1 (6 bases). The germline CDR1 and CDR2 sequences are LGHDT and YNNKEL (reference sequence). This CDR3 is 15 amino acids long. V lost 3 bases and J lost 5, with 16 bases in between.

The chain combines TRBV4-1 with TRBJ2-7; 9 nucleotides align to TRBD2. The ends lost 0 bases at V and 4 bases at J; junction bases unmatched: 4. Germline V gene lookup returns CDR1 MGHRA and CDR2 YSYEKL. This CDR3 contains 15 residues. The DNA of the CDR3 is TGCGCCAGCAGCCAAGAGGTAGCGGGGGAGTACGAGCAGTACTTC. Amino acids: CASSQEVAGEYEQYF.

The chain carries TRBV30 and TRBJ1-2, with 12 bases identical to TRBD1. Germline V gene lookup returns CDR1 GTSNPN and CDR2 SVGIG (reference sequence). The CDR3 is made up of 16 amino acids. The trim removed 4 bases at V and 0 bases at J, leaving 6 bases unmatched. The CDR3 here is CAWIYGTGGPNYGYTF. As DNA, the CDR3 is TGTGCCTGGATTTATGGGACAGGGGGCCCTAACTATGGCTACACCTTC.

V and J are TRBV6-1 and TRBJ2-1; D is uncertain. CDR3 length: 14 amino acids. The V and J ends lost 1 base and 8 bases respectively, with 12 bases between them. Germline lookup yields CDR1 MNHNS and CDR2 SASEGT. The CDR3 region is CASSEGSIMDEQFF. CDR3 in DNA: TGTGCCAGCAGTGAAGGGTCTATAATGGATGAGCAGTTCTTC.

The chain joins TRBV24-1 to TRBJ1-4, with TRBD1 identical over 9 bases. The CDR3 is made up of 14 amino acids. CDR1 and CDR2 from the germline V gene are KGHDR and SFDVKD. With V trimmed by 7 bases and J by 8 bases, 7 bases remained unmatched. CDR3 in amino acids: CATRTGTGTEKLFF. CDR3 in DNA: TGTGCCACCAGAACCGGGACAGGGACCGAAAAACTGTTTTTT.

This chain links TRBV7-8 with TRBJ2-3; TRBD1 might be the D (6 bases). The CDR3 covers 15 residues. V lost 5 bases and J lost 2, with 14 bases in between. Per the germline V gene, CDR1 is SGHVS and CDR2 is FQNEAQ. CDR3 residues: CASSQGVGATDTQYF. CDR3 nucleotides: TGTGCCAGCAGCCAGGGTGTGGGGGCCACAGATACGCAGTATTTT. The full variable domain, completed using reference TRBV7-8 and TRBJ2-3, is GAGVSQSPRYKVAKRGQDVALRCDPISGHVSLFWYQQALGQGPEFLTYFQNEAQLDKSGLPSDRFFAERPEGSVSTLKIQRTQQEDSAVYLCASSQGVGATDTQYFGPGTRLTVL.

The rearrangement joins TRBV7-8 to TRBJ2-7, with TRBD1 identical over 8 bases. V shed 2 bases and J 5 bases; nucleotides not matched to a gene: 11. The CDR3 sequence is 16 residues long. From germline, CDR1 is SGHVS and CDR2 FQNEAQ. In DNA, the CDR3 is TGTGCCAGCAGCTTACCCCTCACGCAGGGGGCCCACGAGCAGTACTTC. Translation gives CASSLPLTQGAHEQYF.

The V gene is TRBV2, the J gene TRBJ2-3, with a weak D call TRBD2 (6 bases). Looked up from germline, CDR1 is SNHLY and CDR2 is FYNNEI. The CDR3 runs to 15 residues. V dropped 6 bases and J dropped 2 bases, with 15 bases sitting between them. The CDR3 sequence: CASRVLLAPTDTQYF. The DNA of the CDR3 is TGTGCCAGCAGGGTTTTACTAGCCCCCACAGATACGCAGTATTTT.

DNA for the CDR3: TGTGCCAGCAGTGCACGGTTGAACACCGGGGAGCTGTTTTTT. As protein: CASSARLNTGELFF. The chain carries TRBV7-9 and TRBJ2-2; D unresolved. The CDR3 contains 14 residues. From germline, CDR1 is SEHNR and CDR2 FQNEAQ (reference sequence). V was clipped by 6 bases and J by 1 base, with 9 bases between them.